Sequencing of this T cell receptor (beta chain) was carried out in a study of beta chain features in type 1 diabetes. Study results and limitations: Patients' naive, central memory and regulatory TCRB repertoires appeared more alike than those of healthy donors. People with Type 1 diabetes carried modestly yet significantly shorter TCRB CDR3s in all four CD4+ subsets.

Expressed TCRB transcripts were sequenced because the isolated RNA had all been reverse transcribed beforehand. Repertoires were generated with immunoSEQ multiplex PCR, while TCRdb's copy carries only in-frame clones and drops some. The sample contains about 930,000 clones, about a sixth of which appear only once. The CDR3 totals 15 residues. The V end lost 0 bases, the J end lost 3 bases, and 12 bases lay between the germline ends. Germline lookup yields CDR1 SGHDN and CDR2 FVKESK. Worth noting for this clone: The antigen is undetermined.

Based on CD45RO/CCR7/CD25/CD127/CD95/CD27, CD4+ regulatory, stem cell-like memory, naive and central memory cells were sorted. This clonotype originated in a woman under 30 in good health. This chain connects TRBV14 to TRBJ2-7; D possibly corresponds to TRBD2 (5 bases). The source material was naive CD4+ T cells from blood. The CDR3 sequence is CASSQERRIIYEQYF. In nucleotides, the CDR3 is TGTGCCAGCAGCCAAGAACGGAGGATAATCTACGAGCAGTACTTC.